This T cell receptor beta chain was sequenced in a study of blood T cell repertoires in COVID-19. Looking at the study overall: The United States, Italy and Spain were the sources of the acute and convalescent COVID-19 samples. Nucleic acid was either cDNA or gDNA, and it came from T cells, B-cell-depleted T cells, or PBMCs.

In the study's own analysis: Estimation of nucleated cell counts was performed using reference gene primer amplification. TCRdb's table, derived via immunoSEQ multiplex PCR, lists solely in-frame clones and lacks some. V, J and clone size reflect that table, while D and trimming were determined from the DNA. The profile shows about 18,000 clones, 85% to 90% of them singletons. The CDR3 covers 13 residues. The V and J ends lost 3 bases and 6 bases, in that order; junction bases with no gene match: 4. Per the germline V gene, CDR1 is KGHSH and CDR2 is LQKENI. This clone showed up just once. The clonotype comes from a man aged 60-69 years with active COVID-19. Sample: peripheral blood. V usage is TRBV18 and J usage is TRBJ1-1; the match to TRBD1 covers 7 bases. The CDR3 DNA reads TGTGCCAGCTCACCTAGGGGGCTGTCTGAAGCTTTCTTT. This encodes CASSPRGLSEAFF.